Presented here are 27 T cell receptor beta chains from one specimen sequenced in a study of blood T cell repertoires in COVID-19. TCRdb's copy holds only in-frame clones and misses some; the assay was immunoSEQ multiplex PCR. This table has about 200,000 clones, 80% to 90% appearing once. Sequencing input: PBMCs or T cells enriched from blood (not recorded which). These receptors all come from a woman aged 40 to 50 with acute COVID-19.

The chain has TRBV28 and TRBJ1-4; D may be TRBD1 (5 bases). Trimming took off 6 bases at V and 4 bases at J, with 12 bases between the two ends. CDR1 and CDR2 (germline): MDHEN, SYDVKM. This CDR3 has 14 residues. Here the CDR3 DNA reads TGTGCCAGCAGCCTGACAGCTTTTAATGAAAAACTGTTTTTT. Translating it yields CASSLTAFNEKLFF.

This clone was found once. The V call is TRBV27, the J call TRBJ1-2; tentative D call: TRBD1 (5 bases). This CDR3 has 17 amino acids. Germline assignment: CDR1 MNHEY and CDR2 SMNVEV (reference sequence). V was trimmed by 0 bases and J by 4 bases, leaving 18 bases between them. The CDR3: CASSLSGPLGLPYGYTF. The CDR3 DNA sequence: TGTGCCAGCAGTTTATCGGGGCCCCTGGGACTACCCTATGGCTACACCTTC.

CDR3 region: CASSARWGGRAGELFF. CDR3 DNA sequence: TGCGCCAGCAGCGCCCGCTGGGGGGGGCGCGCCGGGGAGCTGTTTTTT. J is TRBJ2-2 and V is TRBV5-1; D perhaps matches TRBD2 (7 bases). This CDR3 has 16 residues. The V and J ends lost 4 bases and 6 bases respectively, with 19 bases between them. The germline CDR1 and CDR2 sequences are SGHRS and YFSETQ.

The chain carries TRBV28 and TRBJ2-5; tentative D call: TRBD2 (6 bases). The CDR3 is made up of 11 amino acids. Deletions cut 7 bases from V and 7 bases from J, with 10 bases between. Germline CDR1 MDHEN, CDR2 SYDVKM. The CDR3 reads CASKEEGTQYF. CDR3 nucleotides: TGTGCCAGCAAGGAGGAGGGGACCCAGTACTTC. Full variable domain (outside the CDR3, taken from reference TRBV28 and TRBJ2-5): DVKVTQSSRYLVKRTGEKVFLECVQDMDHENMFWYRQDPGLGLRLIYFSYDVKMKEKGDIPEGYSVSREKKERFSLILESASTNQTSMYLCASKEEGTQYFGPGTRLLVL.

The J gene is TRBJ1-2, the V gene TRBV28, with D tentatively TRBD1 (5 bases). The V gene lost 1 base and the J gene lost 8 bases, with 14 bases spanning the gap. The CDR3 totals 14 residues. The V gene's germline CDR1 is MDHEN and CDR2 SYDVKM. CDR3: CASSLSPSRGGYTF. CDR3 DNA sequence: TGTGCCAGCAGTTTATCCCCAAGCCGGGGGGGCTACACCTTC.

The rearrangement uses TRBV19 and TRBJ2-2; 8 bases line up with TRBD2. The CDR3 is 15 residues long. Germline V gene data show CDR1 as LNHDA and CDR2 as SQIVND (reference sequence). The V segment lost 6 bases and the J segment 2 bases; nucleotides outside the gene matches: 5. CDR3 bases: TGTGCCAGTAGATCCCTAGCGGGCAACACCGGGGAGCTGTTTTTT. Encoded protein: CASRSLAGNTGELFF.

This chain joins TRBV10-3 and TRBJ1-6; 7 bases align to TRBD1. The CDR3 sequence is 18 residues long. The V gene's germline CDR1 is ENHRY and CDR2 SYGVKD. Trimming at V came to 5 bases and at J to 1 base, leaving 11 bases not matched to a gene. This CDR3 is CAISFSGGTDSYNSPLHF. Written as DNA, the CDR3 is TGTGCCATCAGTTTCAGCGGCGGGACAGATTCCTATAATTCACCCCTCCACTTT.

The gene calls are TRBV6-5 and TRBJ2-1; perhaps TRBD2 as D (6 bases). The V end was cut by 9 bases, the J end by 7 bases, with 19 bases between. Germline lookup yields CDR1 MNHEY and CDR2 SVGAGI. The CDR3 has 14 amino acids. CDR3 sequence (DNA): TGTGCCAGTTCCACTAGCTCCCGGGGGAATGAGCAGTTCTTC. Translating it yields CASSTSSRGNEQFF.

The V and J genes are TRBV9 and TRBJ1-3; 8 bases align to TRBD1. After removal of 4 bases from V and 1 base from J, the junction contained 7 bases not matched to a gene. Germline CDR1 is SGDLS and CDR2 is YYNGEE. This CDR3 comprises 16 residues. CDR3 region: CASSRTTGVSGNTIYF. In DNA form, the CDR3 reads TGTGCCAGCAGCCGGACGACAGGGGTATCTGGAAACACCATATATTTT.

The V call is TRBV5-1, the J call TRBJ2-7, with a tentative D call TRBD2 (5 bases). Germline V gene sequence: CDR1 SGHRS, CDR2 YFSETQ. The germline V and J ends were trimmed by 4 bases and 3 bases, with 11 bases remaining between them. The CDR3 length is 13 residues. CDR3 protein: CASSPSQGYEQYF. CDR3 bases: TGCGCCAGCAGCCCTAGCCAAGGCTACGAGCAGTACTTC.

The rearrangement uses TRBV5-1 and TRBJ2-3; 10 nucleotides line up with TRBD1. The length of the CDR3 is 16 residues. Germline CDR1 SGHRS, CDR2 YFSETQ. V lost 4 bases and J lost 1; bases outside the gene matches: 6. The CDR3 is CASSMTGTGGTDTQYF. The CDR3 nucleotides read TGCGCCAGCAGCATGACCGGGACAGGGGGCACAGATACGCAGTATTTT.

Notes on this clone: Since the CDR3 does not end with the conserved phenylalanine or tryptophan, this likely comes from a read error. The limits of the CDR3 on the DNA are not certain, so only TCRdb's listed CDR3 is given. The chain links TRBV6-5 to TRBJ2-7; the D call TRBD2 from the table was never checked on the DNA. The CDR3 contains 12 residues when both ends are counted. Germline V gene sequence: CDR1 MNHEY, CDR2 SVGAGI. The CDR3 region is CASSSPGGTSKL.

V and J are TRBV28 and TRBJ2-5; 9 bases are shared with TRBD1. Germline lookup yields CDR1 MDHEN and CDR2 SYDVKM. The CDR3 has 18 amino acids. The ends lost 7 bases at V and 2 bases at J; junction bases unmatched: 17. The CDR3 here is CASTDTPGTGKTQETQYF. The CDR3, as DNA: TGTGCCAGCACCGATACACCCGGGACAGGGAAGACTCAAGAGACCCAGTACTTC.

The J gene is TRBJ1-2, the V gene TRBV29-1; D ambiguous. The CDR3 is made up of 14 amino acids. Germline lookup yields CDR1 SQVTM and CDR2 ANQGSEA. V was shortened by 5 bases and J by 4 bases, with 17 bases between the two germline ends. CDR3 sequence (DNA): TGCAGCGTTCAGCCCCAGACAAGTTCCTATGGCTACACCTTC. Translated, it gives CSVQPQTSSYGYTF. Complete variable domain (other parts from reference TRBV29-1 and TRBJ1-2): SAVISQKPSRDICQRGTSLTIQCQVDSQVTMMFWYRQQPGQSLTLIATANQGSEATYESGFVIDKFPISRPNLTFSTLTVSNMSPEDSSIYLCSVQPQTSSYGYTFGSGTRLTVV.

The chain has TRBV29-1 and TRBJ2-5; unclear D gene. This CDR3 has 13 amino acids. V gave up 4 bases and J gave up 0 bases, with 9 bases separating them. CDR1 and CDR2 (germline): SQVTM, ANQGSEA. In nucleotides, the CDR3 is TGCAGCGTTGGGCAGACATACCAAGAGACCCAGTACTTC. It is translated as CSVGQTYQETQYF. The full variable domain, completed using reference TRBV29-1 and TRBJ2-5, is SAVISQKPSRDICQRGTSLTIQCQVDSQVTMMFWYRQQPGQSLTLIATANQGSEATYESGFVIDKFPISRPNLTFSTLTVSNMSPEDSSIYLCSVGQTYQETQYFGPGTRLLVL.

Of note for this clone: Other DNA sequences in the same sample also yield this CDR3. The J gene is TRBJ1-5, the V gene TRBV7-2, with a tentative D call TRBD1 (5 bases). CDR1 is SGHTA, CDR2 FQGNSA, per germline. The CDR3 has 13 amino acids. Trimming took off 4 bases at V and 4 bases at J, with 8 bases between the two ends. The CDR3: CASSSDRNQPQHF. The DNA for the CDR3 is TGTGCCAGCAGCTCCGACAGAAATCAGCCCCAGCATTTT.

This chain links TRBV28 with TRBJ1-3; D gene uncertain. The CDR3 spans 15 residues. V was clipped by 8 bases and J by 0 bases, with 14 bases between them. Germline CDR1 reads MDHEN; CDR2 reads SYDVKM. CDR3 protein: CASGRASDSGNTIYF. The CDR3 nucleotides are TGTGCCAGCGGGCGGGCCTCAGACTCTGGAAACACCATATATTTT. The variable domain in full, completed from reference TRBV28 and TRBJ1-3, reads DVKVTQSSRYLVKRTGEKVFLECVQDMDHENMFWYRQDPGLGLRLIYFSYDVKMKEKGDIPEGYSVSREKKERFSLILESASTNQTSMYLCASGRASDSGNTIYFGEGSWLTVV.

The rearrangement uses TRBV13 and TRBJ1-3; D not resolved. Germline V gene data show CDR1 as PRHDT and CDR2 as FYEKMQ (reference sequence). CDR3 length: 14 residues. Trimming removed 6 bases at V and 4 bases at J, with 13 bases between. The CDR3 here is CASSFFIEGNTIYF. The CDR3 DNA reads TGTGCCAGCAGTTTTTTTATTGAGGGAAACACCATATATTTT.

This clone has just a few counts. The chain is built from TRBV7-9 and TRBJ2-5, with D tentatively TRBD2 (5 bases). The V end lost 2 bases, the J end lost 5 bases, and 12 bases lay between the germline ends. The CDR3 extends over 14 amino acids. Germline V CDR1 and CDR2: SEHNR, FQNEAQ (reference sequence). The CDR3 DNA sequence: TGTGCCAGCAGCTTAACGGGGAATTGGGAGACCCAGTACTTC. It translates to CASSLTGNWETQYF.

The rearrangement links TRBV9 to TRBJ2-1, with TRBD2 matching over 8 bases. J was trimmed by 3 bases and V by 0 bases; bases with no gene match: 2. The germline V gene encodes CDR1 SGDLS and CDR2 YYNGEE. This CDR3 comprises 15 residues. CDR3 sequence: CASSVGLAGYNEQFF. In nucleotides, the CDR3 is TGTGCCAGCAGCGTAGGGCTAGCGGGCTACAATGAGCAGTTCTTC.

The rearrangement uses TRBV28 and TRBJ2-7, with a weak D call TRBD2 (5 bases). Trimming removed 4 bases at V and 3 bases at J, with 19 bases between. The CDR3 runs 16 residues. The germline CDR1 and CDR2 sequences are MDHEN and SYDVKM. As DNA, the CDR3 is TGTGCCAGCAGTTCCCCCCCGCGGACGGGATTCTACGAGCAGTACTTC. It yields the protein CASSSPPRTGFYEQYF.

Points on this clone: One end of the junction varies from germline; a read error may be responsible. This chain joins TRBV2 and TRBJ2-5; 10 nucleotides agree with TRBD2. The CDR3 is 13 residues long. Germline V gives CDR1 SNHLY, CDR2 FYNNEI. The CDR3 region is CASSQAGGETQYF. The CDR3 DNA reads as TGTGCCAGCAGTCAAGCGGGAGGGGAGACCCAGTACTTC. Complete variable domain (other parts from reference TRBV2 and TRBJ2-5): EPEVTQTPSHQVTQMGQEVILRCVPISNHLYFYWYRQILGQKVEFLVSFYNNEISEKSEIFDDQFSVERPDGSNFTLKIRSTKLEDSAMYFCASSQAGGETQYFGPGTRLLVL.

A note on this clone: Other DNA sequences in this specimen translate into the identical CDR3. The V and J genes are TRBV6-5 and TRBJ2-5, with D perhaps matching TRBD2 (6 bases). V was trimmed by 5 bases and J by 7 bases, leaving 8 bases between them. Germline V gene sequence: CDR1 MNHEY, CDR2 SVGAGI. This CDR3 has 11 residues. CDR3 amino acids: CASSHGGTQYF. The CDR3 DNA sequence: TGTGCCAGCAGTCACGGGGGGACCCAGTACTTC.

This clone was seen more than once but under ten times. V gene TRBV14 combines with J gene TRBJ1-2; D is ambiguous. V was cut by 6 bases and J by 3 bases, with 11 bases left in between. There are 13 residues in the CDR3. Germline V gene sequence: CDR1 SGHDN, CDR2 FVKESK. The CDR3 coding sequence is TGTGCCAGCAGTGAGGGTCAGGACTATGGCTACACCTTC. Encoded protein: CASSEGQDYGYTF.

In DNA, the CDR3 is TGCGCCAGCAGCCAAGATGGACAGGGACCGACTTACGAGCAGTACTTC. It specifies CASSQDGQGPTYEQYF. The chain couples TRBV4-1 to TRBJ2-7, with 8 bases lining up with TRBD1. The CDR3 is made up of 16 amino acids. The trim removed 0 bases at V and 4 bases at J, leaving 8 bases unmatched. Germline V gives CDR1 MGHRA, CDR2 YSYEKL.

The V and J genes are TRBV7-2 and TRBJ1-1; D not certain. V dropped 3 bases and J dropped 1 base, with 9 bases sitting between them. This CDR3 has 14 residues. Per the germline V gene, CDR1 is SGHTA and CDR2 is FQGNSA. This CDR3 reads CASSLSGGNTEAFF. The CDR3 nucleotides read TGTGCCAGCAGCTTGTCCGGTGGGAACACTGAAGCTTTCTTT.

This clone turned up a few times. This chain links TRBV11-2 with TRBJ2-7; the D is unclear. The CDR3 runs to 12 residues. Germline V CDR1 and CDR2: SGHAT, FQNNGV. The germline V and J ends were trimmed by 4 bases and 5 bases, with 9 bases remaining between them. The CDR3 spells CASSYVQNEQYF. The CDR3 DNA reads TGTGCCAGCAGCTACGTACAAAACGAGCAGTACTTC.